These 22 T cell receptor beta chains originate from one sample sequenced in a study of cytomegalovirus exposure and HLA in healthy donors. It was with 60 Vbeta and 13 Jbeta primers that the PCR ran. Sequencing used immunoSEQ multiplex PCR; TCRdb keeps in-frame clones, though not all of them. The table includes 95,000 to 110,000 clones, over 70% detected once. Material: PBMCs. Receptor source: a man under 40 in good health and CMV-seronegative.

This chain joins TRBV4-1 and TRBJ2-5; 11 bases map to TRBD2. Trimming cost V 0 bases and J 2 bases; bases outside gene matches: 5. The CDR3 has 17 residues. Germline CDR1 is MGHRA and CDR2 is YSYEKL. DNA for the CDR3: TGCGCCAGCAGCCAAGATATGATAGCGGGAGGGCAAGAGACCCAGTACTTC. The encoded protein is CASSQDMIAGGQETQYF.

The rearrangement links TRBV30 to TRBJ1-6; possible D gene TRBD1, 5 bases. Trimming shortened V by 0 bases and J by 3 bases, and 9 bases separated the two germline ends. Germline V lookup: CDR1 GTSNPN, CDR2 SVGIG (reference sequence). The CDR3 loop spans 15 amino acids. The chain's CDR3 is CAWSVQVHYNSPLHF. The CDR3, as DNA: TGTGCCTGGAGTGTACAGGTTCACTATAATTCACCCCTCCACTTT.

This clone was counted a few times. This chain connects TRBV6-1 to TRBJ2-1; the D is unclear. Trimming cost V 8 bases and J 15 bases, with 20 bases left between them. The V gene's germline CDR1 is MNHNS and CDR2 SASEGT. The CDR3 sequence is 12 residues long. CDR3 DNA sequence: TGTGCCAGCGGAGATCCGACTTTTCACGGGTTCTTC. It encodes CASGDPTFHGFF.

In DNA, the CDR3 is TGCAGCGCTGTCTTAATCTTTAGCTCCTACGAGCAGTACTTC. As protein: CSAVLIFSSYEQYF. V is TRBV29-1 and J is TRBJ2-7; D is unresolved. CDR1 is SQVTM, CDR2 ANQGSEA, per germline. V was trimmed by 7 bases and J by 0 bases, leaving 16 bases between them. The CDR3 is 14 residues long.

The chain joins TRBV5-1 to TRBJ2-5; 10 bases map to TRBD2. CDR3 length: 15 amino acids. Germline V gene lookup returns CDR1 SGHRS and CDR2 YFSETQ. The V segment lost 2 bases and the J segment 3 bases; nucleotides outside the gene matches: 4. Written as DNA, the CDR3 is TGCGCCAGCAGCTTTCTAGCGGGGGTAGAAGAGACCCAGTACTTC. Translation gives CASSFLAGVEETQYF.

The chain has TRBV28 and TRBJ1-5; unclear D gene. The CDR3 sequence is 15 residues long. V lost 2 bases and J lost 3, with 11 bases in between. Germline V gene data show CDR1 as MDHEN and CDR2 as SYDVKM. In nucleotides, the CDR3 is TGTGCCAGCAGTTTAGGAGGAGCCTTCAATCAGCCCCAGCATTTT. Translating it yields CASSLGGAFNQPQHF.

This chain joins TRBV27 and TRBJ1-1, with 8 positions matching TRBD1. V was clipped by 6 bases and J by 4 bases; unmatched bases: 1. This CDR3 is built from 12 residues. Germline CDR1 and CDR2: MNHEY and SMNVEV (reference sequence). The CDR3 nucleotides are TGTGCCAGCAGGACAGGGGCCACTGAAGCTTTCTTT. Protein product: CASRTGATEAFF.

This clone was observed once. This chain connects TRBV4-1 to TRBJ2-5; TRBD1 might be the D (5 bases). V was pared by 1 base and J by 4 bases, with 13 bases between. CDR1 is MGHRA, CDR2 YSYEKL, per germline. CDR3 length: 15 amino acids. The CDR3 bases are TGCGCCAGCAGCCAAGTGTGGACATCGCGAGAGACCCAGTACTTC. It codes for CASSQVWTSRETQYF.

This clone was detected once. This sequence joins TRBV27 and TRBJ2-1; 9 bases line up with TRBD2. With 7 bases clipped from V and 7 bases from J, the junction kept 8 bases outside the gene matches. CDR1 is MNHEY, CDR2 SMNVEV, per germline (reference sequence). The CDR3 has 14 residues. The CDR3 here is CASNTAGGLNEQFF. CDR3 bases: TGTGCCAGCAACACAGCGGGGGGCCTTAATGAGCAGTTCTTC.

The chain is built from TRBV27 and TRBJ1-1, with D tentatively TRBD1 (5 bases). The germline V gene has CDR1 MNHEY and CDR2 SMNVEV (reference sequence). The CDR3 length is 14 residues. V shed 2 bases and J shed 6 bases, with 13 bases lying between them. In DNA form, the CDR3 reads TGTGCCAGCAGTTTAACGGAAGCCAGGGCTGAAGCTTTCTTT. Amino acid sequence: CASSLTEARAEAFF.

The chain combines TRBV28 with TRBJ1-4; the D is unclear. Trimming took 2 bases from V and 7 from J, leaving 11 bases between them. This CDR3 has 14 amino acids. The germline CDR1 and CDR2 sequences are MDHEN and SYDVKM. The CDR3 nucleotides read TGTGCCAGCAGTTTAGAGGGAAGGGTTGAAAAACTGTTTTTT. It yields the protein CASSLEGRVEKLFF.

The CDR3 reads CASSLQRTTGYGYTF. CDR3 DNA sequence: TGTGCCAGCAGCTTACAAAGGACGACAGGCTATGGCTACACCTTC. V and J are TRBV7-2 and TRBJ1-2, with a tentative D call TRBD1 (6 bases). Per germline, CDR1 SGHTA and CDR2 FQGNSA. V shed 2 bases and J shed 4 bases, with 14 bases lying between them. This CDR3 has 15 amino acids.

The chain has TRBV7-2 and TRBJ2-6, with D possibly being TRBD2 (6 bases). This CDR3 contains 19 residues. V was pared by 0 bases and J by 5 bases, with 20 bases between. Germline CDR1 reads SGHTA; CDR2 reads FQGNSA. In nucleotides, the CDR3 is TGTGCCAGCAGCTTAGCGCTCGGGGGAGTCTCTGGAAGGGCCAACGTCCTGACTTTC. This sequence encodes CASSLALGGVSGRANVLTF.

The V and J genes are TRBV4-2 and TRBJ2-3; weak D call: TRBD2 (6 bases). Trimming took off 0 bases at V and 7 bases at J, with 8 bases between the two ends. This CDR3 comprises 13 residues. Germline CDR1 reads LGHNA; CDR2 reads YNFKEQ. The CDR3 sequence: CASSQDGGYTQYF. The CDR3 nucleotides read TGTGCCAGCAGCCAAGACGGAGGGTATACGCAGTATTTT.

The CDR3 DNA follows: TGTGCCAGCACCCCGTCAGATACGCAGTATTTT. It yields the protein CASTPSDTQYF. The rearrangement joins TRBV13 to TRBJ2-3, with D unresolved. This CDR3 is 11 amino acids long. The V and J ends lost 7 bases and 4 bases respectively, with 6 bases between them. Germline assignment: CDR1 PRHDT and CDR2 FYEKMQ (reference sequence). Looking up the rest from reference TRBV13 and TRBJ2-3 gives the full variable domain: AAGVIQSPRHLIKEKRETATLKCYPIPRHDTVYWYQQGPGQDPQFLISFYEKMQSDKGSIPDRFSAQQFSDYHSELNMSSLELGDSALYFCASTPSDTQYFGPGTRLTVL.

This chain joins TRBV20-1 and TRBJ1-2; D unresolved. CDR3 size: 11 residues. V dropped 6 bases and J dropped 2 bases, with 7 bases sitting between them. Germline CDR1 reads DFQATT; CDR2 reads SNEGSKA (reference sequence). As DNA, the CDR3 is TGCAGTGCGAAGAGAAACTATGGCTACACCTTC. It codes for CSAKRNYGYTF.

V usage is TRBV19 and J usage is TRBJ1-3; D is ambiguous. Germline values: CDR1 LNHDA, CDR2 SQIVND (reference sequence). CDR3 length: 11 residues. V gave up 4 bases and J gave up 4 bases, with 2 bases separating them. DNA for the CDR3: TGTGCCAGTAGTACAGGAAACACCATATATTTT. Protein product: CASSTGNTIYF.

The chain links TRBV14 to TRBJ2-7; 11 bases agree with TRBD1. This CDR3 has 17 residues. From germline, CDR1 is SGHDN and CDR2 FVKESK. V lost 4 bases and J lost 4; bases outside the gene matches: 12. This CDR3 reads CASSRQAGTGGIYEQYF. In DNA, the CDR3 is TGTGCCAGCAGCCGCCAAGCCGGGACAGGGGGAATATACGAGCAGTACTTC. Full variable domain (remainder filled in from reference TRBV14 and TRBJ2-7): EAGVTQFPSHSVIEKGQTVTLRCDPISGHDNLYWYRRVMGKEIKFLLHFVKESKQDESGMPNNRFLAERTGGTYSTLKVQPAELEDSGVYFCASSRQAGTGGIYEQYFGPGTRLTVT.

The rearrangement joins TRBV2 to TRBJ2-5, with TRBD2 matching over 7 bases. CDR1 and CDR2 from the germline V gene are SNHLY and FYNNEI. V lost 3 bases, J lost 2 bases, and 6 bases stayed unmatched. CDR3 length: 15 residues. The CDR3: CASSDVGGSQETQYF. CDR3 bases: TGTGCCAGCAGTGATGTCGGGGGGAGTCAAGAGACCCAGTACTTC.

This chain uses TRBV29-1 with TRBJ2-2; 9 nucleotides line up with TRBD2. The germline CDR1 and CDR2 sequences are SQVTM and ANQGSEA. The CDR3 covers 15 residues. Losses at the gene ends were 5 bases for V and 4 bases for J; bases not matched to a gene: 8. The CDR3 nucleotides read TGCAGCGTTCTCCTGGCGGGGGGGGGCACCGGGGAGCTGTTTTTT. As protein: CSVLLAGGGTGELFF.

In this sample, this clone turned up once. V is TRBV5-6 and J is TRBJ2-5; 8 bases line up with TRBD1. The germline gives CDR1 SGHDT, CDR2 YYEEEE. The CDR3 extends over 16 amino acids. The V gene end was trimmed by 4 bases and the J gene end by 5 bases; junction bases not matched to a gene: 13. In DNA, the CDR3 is TGTGCCAGCAGCCTAGATGGCAGGGGGCGGGTGGAGACCCAGTACTTC. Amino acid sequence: CASSLDGRGRVETQYF.

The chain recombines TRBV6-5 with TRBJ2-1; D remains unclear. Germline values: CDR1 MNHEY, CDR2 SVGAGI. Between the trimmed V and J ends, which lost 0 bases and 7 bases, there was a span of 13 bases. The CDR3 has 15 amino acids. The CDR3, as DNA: TGTGCCAGCAGTTACTCTAGCTTACCCGGGAATGAGCAGTTCTTC. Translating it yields CASSYSSLPGNEQFF.